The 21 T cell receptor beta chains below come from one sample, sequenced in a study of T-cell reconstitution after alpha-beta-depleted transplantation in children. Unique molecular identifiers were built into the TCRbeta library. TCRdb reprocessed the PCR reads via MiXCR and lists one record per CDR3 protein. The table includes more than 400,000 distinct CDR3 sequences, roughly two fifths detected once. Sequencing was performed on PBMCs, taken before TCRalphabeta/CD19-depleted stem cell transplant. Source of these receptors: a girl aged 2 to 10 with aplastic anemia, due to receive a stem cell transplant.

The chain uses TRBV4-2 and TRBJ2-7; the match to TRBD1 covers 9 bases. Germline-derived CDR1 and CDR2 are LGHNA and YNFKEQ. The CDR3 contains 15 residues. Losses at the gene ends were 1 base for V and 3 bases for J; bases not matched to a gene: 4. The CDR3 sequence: CASSQAGTGSYEQYF. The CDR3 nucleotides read TGTGCCAGCAGCCAAGCCGGGACAGGGAGCTACGAGCAGTACTTC.

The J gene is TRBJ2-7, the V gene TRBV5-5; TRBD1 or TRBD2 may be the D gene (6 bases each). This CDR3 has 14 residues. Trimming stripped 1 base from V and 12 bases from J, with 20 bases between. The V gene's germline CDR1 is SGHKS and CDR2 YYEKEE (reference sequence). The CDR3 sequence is CASSLSGEGGQWYF. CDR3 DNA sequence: TGTGCCAGCAGCTTGAGCGGAGAGGGGGGCCAGTGGTACTTC.

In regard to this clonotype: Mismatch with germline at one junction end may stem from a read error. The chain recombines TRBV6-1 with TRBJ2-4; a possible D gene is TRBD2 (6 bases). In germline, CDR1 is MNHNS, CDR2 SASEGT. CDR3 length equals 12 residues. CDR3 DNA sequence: TGTGCCAGCAGCTCCGACCAGAGGGCGGGAAACTTC. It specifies CASSSDQRAGNF.

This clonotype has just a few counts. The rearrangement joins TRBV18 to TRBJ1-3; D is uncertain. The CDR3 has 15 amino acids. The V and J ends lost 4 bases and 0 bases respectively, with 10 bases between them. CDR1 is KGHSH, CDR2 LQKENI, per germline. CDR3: CASSHQAGSGNTIYF. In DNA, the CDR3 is TGTGCCAGCTCACATCAGGCTGGCTCTGGAAACACCATATATTTT.

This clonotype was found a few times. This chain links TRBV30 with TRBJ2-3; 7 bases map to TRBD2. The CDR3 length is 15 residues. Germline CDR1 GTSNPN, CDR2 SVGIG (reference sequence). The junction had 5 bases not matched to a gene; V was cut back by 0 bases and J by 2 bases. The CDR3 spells CAWSVASGFTDTQYF. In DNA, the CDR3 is TGTGCCTGGAGTGTTGCTAGCGGTTTCACAGATACGCAGTATTTT.

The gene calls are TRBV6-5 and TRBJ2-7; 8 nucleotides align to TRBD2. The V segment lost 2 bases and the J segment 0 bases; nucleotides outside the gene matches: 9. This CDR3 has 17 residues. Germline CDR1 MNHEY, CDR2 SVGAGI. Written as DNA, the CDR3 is TGTGCCAGCAGTTACAAGACTAGCAGCGGGAGCTCCTACGAGCAGTACTTC. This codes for CASSYKTSSGSSYEQYF.

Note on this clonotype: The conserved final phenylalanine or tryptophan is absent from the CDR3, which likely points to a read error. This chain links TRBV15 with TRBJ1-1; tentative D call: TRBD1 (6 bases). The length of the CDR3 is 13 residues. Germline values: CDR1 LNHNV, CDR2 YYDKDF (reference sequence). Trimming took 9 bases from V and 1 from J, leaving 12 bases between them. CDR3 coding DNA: TGTGCCACTCAGGGGACGCGGAACACTGAAGCTTTCTCT. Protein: CATQGTRNTEAFS.

CDR3 in DNA: TGCAGCGTTCACGAGACGACTCTGAGCTCCTACAATGAGCAGTTCTTC. This encodes CSVHETTLSSYNEQFF. The chain recombines TRBV29-1 with TRBJ2-1; no reliable D call. V gave up 5 bases and J gave up 0 bases, with 17 bases separating them. Germline V lookup: CDR1 SQVTM, CDR2 ANQGSEA. This CDR3 contains 16 residues.

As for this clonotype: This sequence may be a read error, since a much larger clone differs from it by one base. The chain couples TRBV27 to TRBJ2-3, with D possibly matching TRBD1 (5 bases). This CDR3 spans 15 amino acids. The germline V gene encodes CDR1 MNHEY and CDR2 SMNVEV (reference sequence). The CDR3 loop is CVSRLGRLGTDTQYF. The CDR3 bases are TGTGTCAGCCGGTTGGGGCGATTAGGCACAGATACGCAGTATTTT.

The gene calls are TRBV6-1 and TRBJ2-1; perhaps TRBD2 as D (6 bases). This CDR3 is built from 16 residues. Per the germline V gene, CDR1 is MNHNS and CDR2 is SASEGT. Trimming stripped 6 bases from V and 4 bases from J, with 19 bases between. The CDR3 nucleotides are TGTGCCAGCAGGCCCCCAAGAGGGACTTATTACAATGAGCAGTTCTTC. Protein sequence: CASRPPRGTYYNEQFF.

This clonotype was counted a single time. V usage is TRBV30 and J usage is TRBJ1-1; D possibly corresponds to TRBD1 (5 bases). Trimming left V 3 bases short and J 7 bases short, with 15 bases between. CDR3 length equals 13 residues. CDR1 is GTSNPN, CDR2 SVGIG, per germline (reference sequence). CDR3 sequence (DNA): TGTGCCTGGAGGGTGGGGGTGGAGAATGAAGCTTTCTTT. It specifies CAWRVGVENEAFF.

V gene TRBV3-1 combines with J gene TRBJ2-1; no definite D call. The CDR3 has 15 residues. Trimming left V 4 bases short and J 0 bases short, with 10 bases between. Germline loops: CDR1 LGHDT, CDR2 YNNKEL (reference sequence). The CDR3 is CASSPDSYSYNEQFF. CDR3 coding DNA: TGTGCCAGCAGCCCTGACTCGTACTCCTACAATGAGCAGTTCTTC.

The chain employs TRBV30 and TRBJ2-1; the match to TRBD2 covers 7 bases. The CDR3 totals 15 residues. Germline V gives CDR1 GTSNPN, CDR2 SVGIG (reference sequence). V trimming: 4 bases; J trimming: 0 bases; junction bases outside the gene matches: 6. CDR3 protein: CAWKLATSSYNEQFF. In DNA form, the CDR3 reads TGTGCCTGGAAACTAGCGACAAGCTCCTACAATGAGCAGTTCTTC.

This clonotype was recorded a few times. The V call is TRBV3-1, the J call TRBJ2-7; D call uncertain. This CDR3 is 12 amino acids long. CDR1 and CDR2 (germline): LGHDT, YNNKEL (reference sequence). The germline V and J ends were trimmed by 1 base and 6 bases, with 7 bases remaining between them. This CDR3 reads CASSQATGEQYF. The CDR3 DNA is TGTGCCAGCAGCCAAGCCACGGGCGAGCAGTACTTC.

The CDR3 DNA follows: TGCAGTGCTAGAGATCTGGGGAGAAACACCATATATTTT. It translates to CSARDLGRNTIYF. V usage is TRBV20-1 and J usage is TRBJ1-3; no definite D call. V was shortened by 0 bases and J by 5 bases, with 8 bases between the two germline ends. This CDR3 has 13 amino acids. Looked up from germline, CDR1 is DFQATT and CDR2 is SNEGSKA (reference sequence).

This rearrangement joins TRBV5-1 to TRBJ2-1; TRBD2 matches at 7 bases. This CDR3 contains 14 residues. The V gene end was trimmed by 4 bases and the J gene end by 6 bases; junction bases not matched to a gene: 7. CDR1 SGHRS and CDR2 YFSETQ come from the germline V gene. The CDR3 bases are TGCGCCAGCAGCCCCGGGATAGCGGGCAATGAGCAGTTCTTC. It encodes CASSPGIAGNEQFF.

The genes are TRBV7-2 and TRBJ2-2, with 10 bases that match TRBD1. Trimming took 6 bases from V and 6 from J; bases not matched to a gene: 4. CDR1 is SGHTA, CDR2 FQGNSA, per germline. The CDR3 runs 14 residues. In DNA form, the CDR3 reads TGTGCCAGCAGTAGACAGGGGGCGGCCGGGGAGCTGTTTTTT. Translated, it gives CASSRQGAAGELFF.

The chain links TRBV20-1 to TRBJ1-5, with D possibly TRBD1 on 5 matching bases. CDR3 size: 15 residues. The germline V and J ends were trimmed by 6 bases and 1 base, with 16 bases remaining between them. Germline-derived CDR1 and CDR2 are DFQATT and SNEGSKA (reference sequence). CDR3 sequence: CSAYDSGGSNQPQHF. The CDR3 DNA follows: TGCAGTGCCTATGACAGTGGGGGGAGCAATCAGCCCCAGCATTTT.

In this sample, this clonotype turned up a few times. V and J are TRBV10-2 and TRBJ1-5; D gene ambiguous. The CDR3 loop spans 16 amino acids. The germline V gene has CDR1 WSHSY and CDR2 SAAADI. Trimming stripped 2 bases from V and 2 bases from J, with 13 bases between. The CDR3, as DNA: TGCGCCAGCAGTGAGGGCGGAGTCGGAGGCAATCAGCCCCAGCATTTT. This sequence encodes CASSEGGVGGNQPQHF.

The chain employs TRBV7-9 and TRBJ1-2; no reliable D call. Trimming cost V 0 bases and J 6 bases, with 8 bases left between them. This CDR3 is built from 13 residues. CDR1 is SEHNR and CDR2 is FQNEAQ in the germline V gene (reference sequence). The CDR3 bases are TGTGCCAGCAGCTTAGCCGAGTTGGATGGCTACACCTTC. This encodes CASSLAELDGYTF.

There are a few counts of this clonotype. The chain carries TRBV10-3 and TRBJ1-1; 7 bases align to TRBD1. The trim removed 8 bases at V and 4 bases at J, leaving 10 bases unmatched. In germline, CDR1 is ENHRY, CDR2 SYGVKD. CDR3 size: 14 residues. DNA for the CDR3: TGTGCCATCGGAGAGGGGGCAAGTAGCACTGAAGCTTTCTTT. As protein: CAIGEGASSTEAFF.